Below, 24 T cell receptor beta chains from the same sample are listed, as sequenced in a study of blood T cell repertoires in COVID-19. The method was immunoSEQ multiplex PCR; TCRdb's version includes in-frame clones alone and lacks a portion of them. The table has fewer than 700,000 clones, roughly 89% seen once. Sequenced: peripheral blood. The receptors shown here come from a woman aged 50 to 60 with COVID-19, enrolled during active disease.

The chain is built from TRBV6-5 and TRBJ1-2; the D gene is possibly TRBD1 (6 bases). CDR3 size: 13 residues. With 5 bases removed from V and 4 bases from J, the gap between germline ends came to 11 bases. Germline CDR1 is MNHEY and CDR2 is SVGAGI. The CDR3 bases are TGTGCCAGCAGTCCGCAAGGGGGCTATGGCTACACCTTC. This sequence encodes CASSPQGGYGYTF.

The chain joins TRBV6-5 to TRBJ1-2; D perhaps matches TRBD1 (5 bases). The CDR3 has 15 amino acids. Per germline, CDR1 MNHEY and CDR2 SVGAGI. The V and J ends lost 6 bases and 6 bases respectively, with 20 bases between them. The chain's CDR3 is CASRNNSNRSHGYTF. As DNA, the CDR3 is TGTGCCAGCAGGAATAATTCGAACAGGTCTCATGGCTACACCTTC.

The chain is built from TRBV28 and TRBJ1-1; 7 nucleotides agree with TRBD1. This CDR3 comprises 15 residues. J was trimmed by 4 bases and V by 7 bases; bases with no gene match: 12. Germline V gene data show CDR1 as MDHEN and CDR2 as SYDVKM. CDR3 sequence: CASNLGQGVATEAFF. CDR3 DNA: TGTGCCAGCAATCTGGGGCAGGGGGTGGCCACTGAAGCTTTCTTT.

The V and J genes are TRBV11-3 and TRBJ1-1, with no clear D. V lost 1 base, J lost 0 bases, and 6 bases lay in between. The CDR3 is 14 residues long. The germline gives CDR1 SGHNT, CDR2 YENEEA. CDR3 sequence reads: CASSLGGMNTEAFF. The CDR3 DNA reads TGTGCCAGCAGCTTAGGAGGAATGAACACTGAAGCTTTCTTT.

This sequence joins TRBV5-1 and TRBJ2-7; 7 bases map to TRBD2. Germline CDR1 SGHRS, CDR2 YFSETQ. The V segment lost 7 bases and the J segment 4 bases; nucleotides outside the gene matches: 8. The CDR3 is 13 amino acids. The CDR3 loop is CASQRDSGYEQYF. The CDR3 DNA reads TGCGCCAGCCAGCGGGATTCCGGTTACGAGCAGTACTTC.

The rearrangement joins TRBV28 to TRBJ1-5; D gene ambiguous. This CDR3 is built from 18 residues. The germline V gene encodes CDR1 MDHEN and CDR2 SYDVKM. The V end lost 6 bases, the J end lost 3 bases, and 24 bases lay between the germline ends. The CDR3 is CASSLLIGVGIDNQPQHF. CDR3 coding DNA: TGTGCCAGCAGCCTACTCATCGGGGTCGGTATTGACAATCAGCCCCAGCATTTT.

The rearrangement links TRBV25-1 to TRBJ2-3; 7 positions agree with TRBD2. V lost 4 bases, J lost 0 bases, and 10 bases stayed unmatched. Germline V lookup: CDR1 MGHDK, CDR2 SYGVNS. The CDR3 sequence is 17 residues long. For the CDR3, the DNA is TGTGCCAGCAGTGGGGGGGGGACTGGGGCGAGCACAGATACGCAGTATTTT. It specifies CASSGGGTGASTDTQYF.

The V and J genes are TRBV7-8 and TRBJ2-2; maybe TRBD1 (6 bases). Germline-derived CDR1 and CDR2 are SGHVS and FQNEAQ. Deletions cut 1 base from V and 2 bases from J, with 17 bases between. The length of the CDR3 is 18 residues. The CDR3, as DNA: TGTGCCAGCAGCTTAGTCCCCTTGGGGGCCCCTAACACCGGGGAGCTGTTTTTT. Its protein is CASSLVPLGAPNTGELFF.

The chain couples TRBV6-5 to TRBJ1-1; D remains ambiguous. The CDR3 contains 14 residues. Germline V lookup: CDR1 MNHEY, CDR2 SVGAGI. The V and J ends lost 6 bases and 4 bases respectively, with 15 bases between them. The chain's CDR3 is CASRRARPITEAFF. The CDR3 DNA sequence: TGTGCCAGCAGACGAGCCAGGCCGATCACTGAAGCTTTCTTT.

V and J are TRBV12-3 or TRBV12-4 and TRBJ2-2; D not resolved. CDR3 length: 13 amino acids. V gave up 6 bases and J gave up 6 bases, with 11 bases separating them. CDR3 nucleotides: TGTGCCAGCAGCCGCCCTAACCCCGGGGAGCTGTTTTTT. Translated: CASSRPNPGELFF.

The chain combines TRBV6-1 with TRBJ1-4; possibly TRBD1 for D (5 bases). The CDR3 has 14 amino acids. Trimming stripped 3 bases from V and 8 bases from J, with 13 bases between. Germline values: CDR1 MNHNS, CDR2 SASEGT. CDR3 amino acids: CASSDTGGWEKLFF. The CDR3 DNA sequence: TGTGCCAGCAGTGATACGGGGGGTTGGGAAAAACTGTTTTTT.

This chain joins TRBV19 and TRBJ2-1; the match to TRBD1 covers 10 bases. With 0 bases clipped from V and 7 bases from J, the junction kept 9 bases outside the gene matches. The germline V gene has CDR1 LNHDA and CDR2 SQIVND (reference sequence). This CDR3 spans 17 amino acids. CDR3: CASSIDKFGTGANEQFF. The CDR3 bases are TGTGCCAGTAGTATAGATAAATTTGGGACAGGGGCTAATGAGCAGTTCTTC.

V and J are TRBV25-1 and TRBJ2-3; the match to TRBD1 covers 7 bases. The CDR3 covers 15 residues. V trimming: 1 base; J trimming: 2 bases; junction bases outside the gene matches: 3. CDR1 is MGHDK, CDR2 SYGVNS, per germline. This CDR3 is CASSESGTATDTQYF. The DNA of the CDR3 is TGTGCCAGCAGTGAATCGGGGACAGCCACAGATACGCAGTATTTT.

This chain joins TRBV18 and TRBJ1-1, with 7 bases matching TRBD1. The ends lost 5 bases at V and 0 bases at J; junction bases unmatched: 3. Per the germline V gene, CDR1 is KGHSH and CDR2 is LQKENI. The CDR3 runs 14 residues. The CDR3 sequence: CASSWDSMNTEAFF. CDR3 bases: TGTGCCAGCTCATGGGACAGCATGAACACTGAAGCTTTCTTT.

V usage is TRBV5-1 and J usage is TRBJ2-7; 9 bases map to TRBD1. Germline V CDR1 and CDR2: SGHRS, YFSETQ. The CDR3 has 14 amino acids. The junction had 6 bases not matched to a gene; V was cut back by 3 bases and J by 5 bases. CDR3 residues: CASSSSGTGNEQYF. CDR3 nucleotides: TGCGCCAGCAGCTCTTCCGGGACAGGGAACGAGCAGTACTTC.

This chain connects TRBV11-2 to TRBJ2-7, with 14 nucleotides matching TRBD2. V trimming: 5 bases; J trimming: 1 base; junction bases outside the gene matches: 4. The germline V gene encodes CDR1 SGHAT and CDR2 FQNNGV. The CDR3 extends over 16 amino acids. The CDR3 protein is CASSPRTSGGSYEQYF. The CDR3 DNA follows: TGTGCCAGCAGCCCCAGGACTAGCGGGGGGTCCTACGAGCAGTACTTC. The full variable domain, in which reference TRBV11-2 and TRBJ2-7 provide the parts outside the CDR3, is EAGVAQSPRYKIIEKRQSVAFWCNPISGHATLYWYQQILGQGPKLLIQFQNNGVVDDSQLPKDRFSAERLKGVDSTLKIQPAKLEDSAVYLCASSPRTSGGSYEQYFGPGTRLTVT.

The chain recombines TRBV30 with TRBJ1-1, with D perhaps matching TRBD1 (5 bases). Germline loops: CDR1 GTSNPN, CDR2 SVGIG (reference sequence). The CDR3 sequence is 17 residues long. Trimming took off 8 bases at V and 0 bases at J, with 25 bases between the two ends. CDR3 nucleotides: TGTGCCCTACGCGGGGGGACTCTCCAGGGTGTGAACACTGAAGCTTTCTTT. Translated, it gives CALRGGTLQGVNTEAFF. Full variable domain (missing parts from reference TRBV30 and TRBJ1-1): SQTIHQWPATLVQPVGSPLSLECTVEGTSNPNLYWYRQAAGRGLQLLFYSVGIGQISSEVPQNLSASRPQDRQFILSSKKLLLSDSGFYLCALRGGTLQGVNTEAFFGQGTRLTVV.

J is TRBJ2-2 and V is TRBV9; tentative D call: TRBD1 (6 bases). Germline V lookup: CDR1 SGDLS, CDR2 YYNGEE. The V gene lost 0 bases and the J gene lost 4 bases, with 13 bases spanning the gap. CDR3 length equals 16 residues. CDR3 bases: TGTGCCAGCAGCGTAGGGGGGACACCCCTCACCGGGGAGCTGTTTTTT. Translation gives CASSVGGTPLTGELFF.

Only a few counts were recorded for this clone. The chain couples TRBV19 to TRBJ1-1; D gene ambiguous. V was shortened by 5 bases and J by 4 bases, with 11 bases between the two germline ends. The CDR3 has 13 amino acids. Germline V CDR1 and CDR2: LNHDA, SQIVND (reference sequence). The CDR3 DNA follows: TGTGCCAGTAGTGTGATACGAGGCACTGAAGCTTTCTTT. Translated, it gives CASSVIRGTEAFF.

The chain recombines TRBV24-1 with TRBJ2-2; D may be TRBD2 (7 bases). Germline V gene data show CDR1 as KGHDR and CDR2 as SFDVKD. The CDR3 has 16 residues. V gave up 0 bases and J gave up 4 bases, with 11 bases separating them. CDR3 sequence (DNA): TGTGCCACCAGTGATTTGTCCGCGGGGGCCACCGGGGAGCTGTTTTTT. It encodes CATSDLSAGATGELFF.

The chain joins TRBV2 to TRBJ2-7; 8 bases are shared with TRBD1. This CDR3 has 14 residues. Trimming removed 10 bases from V and 5 bases from J; junction bases left unmatched: 13. Germline CDR1 reads SNHLY; CDR2 reads FYNNEI. CDR3 sequence: CATYRDQGADEQYF. In DNA form, the CDR3 reads TGTGCCACCTACCGGGACCAGGGGGCGGACGAGCAGTACTTC.

This sequence joins TRBV3-1 (or the pseudogene TRBV3-2) and TRBJ1-6; D is perhaps TRBD1 (6 bases). Trimming removed 0 bases from V and 8 bases from J, with 11 bases in between. The germline CDR1 and CDR2 sequences are LGHDT and YNNKEL (reference sequence). This CDR3 has 15 residues. Written as DNA, the CDR3 is TGTGCCAGCAGCCAAGACGACTACAGGGATTCACCCCTCCACTTT. This codes for CASSQDDYRDSPLHF.

Comment on this clone: The junction departs from germline at one end; a sequencing error may be responsible. The chain uses TRBV29-1 and TRBJ1-2, with TRBD1 as a possible D gene (5 bases). This CDR3 comprises 14 residues. Germline CDR1 reads SQVTM; CDR2 reads ANQGSEA. DNA of the CDR3: TGCAGCGTTGCCCTGCCAGGGACTAATTATGGCTACACCTTC. It encodes CSVALPGTNYGYTF.

This clone was recorded only once. The chain is built from TRBV6-5 and TRBJ2-3; no reliable D call. Germline values: CDR1 MNHEY, CDR2 SVGAGI. The V end lost 9 bases, the J end lost 2 bases, and 18 bases lay between the germline ends. There are 15 residues in the CDR3. The CDR3 nucleotides are TGTGCCAGTCTCAAAGAGGATACAACCACAGATACGCAGTATTTT. It is translated as CASLKEDTTTDTQYF.